This T cell receptor (beta chain) was retrieved from a study of blood T cell repertoires in COVID-19. The CDR3 consists of 15 residues. V dropped 3 bases and J dropped 6; count of bases not matched to a gene: 8. Original methodology: Quantification of nucleated cells was approximated via reference gene primer amplification. The repertoire was sequenced with immunoSEQ multiplex PCR; TCRdb's copy has only in-frame clones and lacks some. The V and J calls and clone size are taken from that table; D and trimming were inferred from the DNA. The sample yields around 320,000 clones, 90% seen once. Sequenced material: PBMCs or T cells enriched from blood (not recorded which). This chain links TRBV23-1 with TRBJ1-1, with 9 bases identical to TRBD1. TRBV23-1 is marked as an open reading frame, function uncertain. The receptor's source is a woman aged 30 to 39 who had been exposed to COVID-19. The CDR3 DNA reads as TGCGCCAGCAGTCATTACCGGGACAGGGCTCCTGAAGCTTTCTTT. It specifies CASSHYRDRAPEAFF.